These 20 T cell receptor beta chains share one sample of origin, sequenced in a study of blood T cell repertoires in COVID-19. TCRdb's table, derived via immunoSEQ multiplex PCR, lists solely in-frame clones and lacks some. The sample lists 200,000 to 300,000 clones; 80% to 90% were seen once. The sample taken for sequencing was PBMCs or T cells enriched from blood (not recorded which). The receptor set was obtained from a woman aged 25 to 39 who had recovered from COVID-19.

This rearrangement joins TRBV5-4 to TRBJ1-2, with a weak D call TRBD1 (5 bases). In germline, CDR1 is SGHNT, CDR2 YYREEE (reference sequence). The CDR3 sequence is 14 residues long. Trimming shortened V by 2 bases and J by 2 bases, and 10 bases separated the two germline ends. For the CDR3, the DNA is TGTGCCAGCAGCTTAGGTTCAGGGAACTATGGCTACACCTTC. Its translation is CASSLGSGNYGYTF.

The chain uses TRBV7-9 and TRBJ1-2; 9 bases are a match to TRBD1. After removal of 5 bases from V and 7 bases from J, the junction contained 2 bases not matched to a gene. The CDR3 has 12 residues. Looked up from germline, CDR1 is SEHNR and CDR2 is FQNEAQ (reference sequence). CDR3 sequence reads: CASSMDRGGYTF. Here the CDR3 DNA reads TGTGCCAGCAGCATGGACAGGGGTGGCTACACCTTC.

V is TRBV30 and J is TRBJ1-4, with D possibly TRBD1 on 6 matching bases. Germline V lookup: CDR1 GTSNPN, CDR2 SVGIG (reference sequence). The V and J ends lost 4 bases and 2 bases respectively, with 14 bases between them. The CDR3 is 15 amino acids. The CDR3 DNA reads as TGTGCCTGGAAACAGGGTAGTGCCACTAATGAAAAACTGTTTTTT. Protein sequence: CAWKQGSATNEKLFF.

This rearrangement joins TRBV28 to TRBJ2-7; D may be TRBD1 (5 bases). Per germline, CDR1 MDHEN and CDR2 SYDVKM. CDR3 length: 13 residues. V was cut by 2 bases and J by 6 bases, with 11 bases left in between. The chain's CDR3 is CASSLPQDSEQYF. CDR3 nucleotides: TGTGCCAGCAGTTTACCACAGGATTCCGAGCAGTACTTC. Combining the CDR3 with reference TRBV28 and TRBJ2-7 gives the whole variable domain DVKVTQSSRYLVKRTGEKVFLECVQDMDHENMFWYRQDPGLGLRLIYFSYDVKMKEKGDIPEGYSVSREKKERFSLILESASTNQTSMYLCASSLPQDSEQYFGPGTRLTVT.

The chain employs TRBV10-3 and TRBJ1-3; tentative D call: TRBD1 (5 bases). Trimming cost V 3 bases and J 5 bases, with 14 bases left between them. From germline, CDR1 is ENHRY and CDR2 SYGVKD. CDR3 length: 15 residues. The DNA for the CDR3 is TGTGCCATCAGTGACAGTCAGGGTCTAAGAAACACCATATATTTT. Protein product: CAISDSQGLRNTIYF.

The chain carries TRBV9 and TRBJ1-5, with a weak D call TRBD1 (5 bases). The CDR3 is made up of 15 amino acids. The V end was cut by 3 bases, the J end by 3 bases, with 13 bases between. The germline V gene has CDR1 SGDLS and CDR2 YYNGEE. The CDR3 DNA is TGTGCCAGCAGCGGGGCCCCGGGGGTCAATCAGCCCCAGCATTTT. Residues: CASSGAPGVNQPQHF.

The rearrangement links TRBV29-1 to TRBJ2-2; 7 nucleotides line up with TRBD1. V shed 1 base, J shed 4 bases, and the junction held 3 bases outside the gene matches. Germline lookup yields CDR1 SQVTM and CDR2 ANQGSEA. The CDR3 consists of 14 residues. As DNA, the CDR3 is TGCAGCGTTGAAGGGGCAGGGGGCACCGGGGAGCTGTTTTTT. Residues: CSVEGAGGTGELFF.

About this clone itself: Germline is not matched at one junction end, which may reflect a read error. The CDR3 sequence is CAVKVAYLSTDTQYF. DNA of the CDR3: TGCGCCGTAAAAGTAGCCTATTTAAGCACAGATACGCAGTATTTT. V gene TRBV28 combines with J gene TRBJ2-3; D is unresolved. The CDR3 spans 15 residues. The germline V gene encodes CDR1 MDHEN and CDR2 SYDVKM.

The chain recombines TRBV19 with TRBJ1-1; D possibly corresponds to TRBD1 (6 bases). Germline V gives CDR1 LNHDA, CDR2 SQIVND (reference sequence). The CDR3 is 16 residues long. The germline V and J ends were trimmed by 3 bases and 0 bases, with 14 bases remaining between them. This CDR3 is CASSISTGTMNTEAFF. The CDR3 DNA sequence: TGTGCCAGTAGTATTTCGACAGGAACCATGAACACTGAAGCTTTCTTT.

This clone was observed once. CDR3 nucleotide sequence: TGTGCCAGCTCACGTCTTCGAGGGGGAACGCAGTATTTT. Its protein product is CASSRLRGGTQYF. The rearrangement uses TRBV18 and TRBJ2-3, with D possibly TRBD1 on 6 matching bases. Germline V CDR1 and CDR2: KGHSH, LQKENI. The V and J ends lost 4 bases and 9 bases respectively, with 14 bases between them. The CDR3 covers 13 residues.

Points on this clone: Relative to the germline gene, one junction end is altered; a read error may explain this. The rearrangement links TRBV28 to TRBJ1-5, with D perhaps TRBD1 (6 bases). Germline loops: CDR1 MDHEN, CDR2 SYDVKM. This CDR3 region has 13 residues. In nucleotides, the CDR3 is TGTGCCAGCAGTTTATTGGAGGCAGGGGACCGCGATTTT. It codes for CASSLLEAGDRDF. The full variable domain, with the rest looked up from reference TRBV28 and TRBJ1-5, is DVKVTQSSRYLVKRTGEKVFLECVQDMDHENMFWYRQDPGLGLRLIYFSYDVKMKEKGDIPEGYSVSREKKERFSLILESASTNQTSMYLCASSLLEAGDRDFGDGTRLSIL.

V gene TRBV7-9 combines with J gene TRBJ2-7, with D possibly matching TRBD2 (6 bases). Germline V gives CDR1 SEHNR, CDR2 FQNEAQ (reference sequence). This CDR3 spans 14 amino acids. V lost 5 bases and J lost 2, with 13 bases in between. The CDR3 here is CASSGPWGAYEQYF. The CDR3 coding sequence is TGTGCCAGCAGCGGACCTTGGGGGGCCTACGAGCAGTACTTC.

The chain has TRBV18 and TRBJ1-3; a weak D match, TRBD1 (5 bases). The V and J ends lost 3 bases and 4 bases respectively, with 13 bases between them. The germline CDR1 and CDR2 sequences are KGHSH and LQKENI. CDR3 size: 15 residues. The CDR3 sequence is CASSPNSGYGNTIYF. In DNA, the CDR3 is TGTGCCAGCTCACCCAACTCAGGGTACGGAAACACCATATATTTT. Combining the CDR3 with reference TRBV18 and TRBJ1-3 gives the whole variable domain NAGVMQNPRHLVRRRGQEARLRCSPMKGHSHVYWYRQLPEEGLKFMVYLQKENIIDESGMPKERFSAEFPKEGPSILRIQQVVRGDSAAYFCASSPNSGYGNTIYFGEGSWLTVV.

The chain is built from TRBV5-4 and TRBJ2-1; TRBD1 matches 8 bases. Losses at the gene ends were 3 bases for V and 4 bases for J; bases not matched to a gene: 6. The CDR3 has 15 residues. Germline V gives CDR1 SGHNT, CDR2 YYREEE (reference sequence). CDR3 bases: TGTGCCAGCAGCTCAGGACAGGGACCGTACAATGAGCAGTTCTTC. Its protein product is CASSSGQGPYNEQFF.

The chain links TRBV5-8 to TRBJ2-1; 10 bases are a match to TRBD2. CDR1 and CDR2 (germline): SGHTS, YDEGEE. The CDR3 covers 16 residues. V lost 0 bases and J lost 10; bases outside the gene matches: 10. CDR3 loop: CASSLGVGLAIGEQFF. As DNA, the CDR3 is TGTGCCAGCAGCTTGGGTGTGGGACTAGCGATTGGAGAGCAGTTCTTC.

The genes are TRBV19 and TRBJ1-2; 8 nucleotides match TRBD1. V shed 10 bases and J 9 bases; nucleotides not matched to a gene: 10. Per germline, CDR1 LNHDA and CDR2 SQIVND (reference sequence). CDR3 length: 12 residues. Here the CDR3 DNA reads TGTGCCACTACGGACAGGGTTGATCGCTACACCTTC. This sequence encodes CATTDRVDRYTF.

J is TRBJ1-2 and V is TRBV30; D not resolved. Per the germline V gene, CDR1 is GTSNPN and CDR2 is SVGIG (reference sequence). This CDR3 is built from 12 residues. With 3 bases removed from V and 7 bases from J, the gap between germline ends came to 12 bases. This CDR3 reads CAWSPQVSGYTF. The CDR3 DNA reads TGTGCCTGGAGCCCTCAGGTCAGTGGCTACACCTTC.

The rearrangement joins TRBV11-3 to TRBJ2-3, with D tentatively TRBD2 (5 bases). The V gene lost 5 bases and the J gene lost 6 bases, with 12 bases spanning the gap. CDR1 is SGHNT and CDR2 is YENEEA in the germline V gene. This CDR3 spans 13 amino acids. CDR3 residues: CASSPRPGDTQYF. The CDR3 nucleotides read TGTGCCAGCAGCCCTCGACCGGGGGATACGCAGTATTTT.

The CDR3 here is CASSLGLAASYEQYF. CDR3 in DNA: TGTGCCAGCAGTCTAGGACTAGCGGCCTCCTACGAGCAGTACTTC. The chain carries TRBV28 and TRBJ2-7, with TRBD2 matching 10 bases. Germline V gives CDR1 MDHEN, CDR2 SYDVKM. The CDR3 is made up of 15 amino acids. Trimming removed 5 bases from V and 0 bases from J; junction bases left unmatched: 4.

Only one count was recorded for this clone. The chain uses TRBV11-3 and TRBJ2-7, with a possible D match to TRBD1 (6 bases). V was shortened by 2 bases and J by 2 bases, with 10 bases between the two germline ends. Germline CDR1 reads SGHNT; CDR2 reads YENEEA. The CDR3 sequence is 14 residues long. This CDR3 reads CASSLKGGAYEQYF. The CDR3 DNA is TGTGCCAGCAGCTTAAAAGGGGGAGCCTACGAGCAGTACTTC. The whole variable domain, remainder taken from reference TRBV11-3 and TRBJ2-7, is EAGVVQSPRYKIIEKKQPVAFWCNPISGHNTLYWYLQNLGQGPELLIRYENEEAVDDSQLPKDRFSAERLKGVDSTLKIQPAELGDSAVYLCASSLKGGAYEQYFGPGTRLTVT.